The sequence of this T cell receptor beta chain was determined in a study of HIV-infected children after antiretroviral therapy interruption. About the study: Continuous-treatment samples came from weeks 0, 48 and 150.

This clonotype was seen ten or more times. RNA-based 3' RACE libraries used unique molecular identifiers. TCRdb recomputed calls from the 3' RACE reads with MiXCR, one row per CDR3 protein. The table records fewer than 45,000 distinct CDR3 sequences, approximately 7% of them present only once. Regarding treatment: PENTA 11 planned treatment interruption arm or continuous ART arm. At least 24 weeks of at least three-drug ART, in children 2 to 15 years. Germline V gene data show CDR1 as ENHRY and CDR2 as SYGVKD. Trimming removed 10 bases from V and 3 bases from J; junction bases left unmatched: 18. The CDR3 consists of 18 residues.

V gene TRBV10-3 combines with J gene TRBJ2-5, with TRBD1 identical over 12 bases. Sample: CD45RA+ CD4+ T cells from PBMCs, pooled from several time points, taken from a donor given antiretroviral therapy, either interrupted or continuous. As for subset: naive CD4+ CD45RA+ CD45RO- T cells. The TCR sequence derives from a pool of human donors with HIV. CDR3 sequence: CATRGQGAPKVPEETQYF. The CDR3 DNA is TGTGCCACCAGGGGACAGGGGGCCCCCAAAGTGCCCGAAGAGACCCAGTACTTC.